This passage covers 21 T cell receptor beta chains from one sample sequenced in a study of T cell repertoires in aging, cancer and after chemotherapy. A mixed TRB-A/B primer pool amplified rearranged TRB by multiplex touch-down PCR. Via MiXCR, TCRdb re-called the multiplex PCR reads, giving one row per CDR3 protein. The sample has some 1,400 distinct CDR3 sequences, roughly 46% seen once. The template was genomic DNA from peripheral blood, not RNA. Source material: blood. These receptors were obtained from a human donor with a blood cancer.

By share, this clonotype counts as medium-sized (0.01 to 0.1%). The CDR3 coding sequence is TGTGCCAGCGGAATACAGGGTGGCGAGCAGTTCTTC. It encodes CASGIQGGEQFF. The genes are TRBV5-4 and TRBJ2-1, with D perhaps matching TRBD1 (6 bases). The CDR3 has 12 amino acids. Trimming took 7 bases from V and 10 from J, leaving 15 bases between them. The germline V gene has CDR1 SGHNT and CDR2 YYREEE (reference sequence).

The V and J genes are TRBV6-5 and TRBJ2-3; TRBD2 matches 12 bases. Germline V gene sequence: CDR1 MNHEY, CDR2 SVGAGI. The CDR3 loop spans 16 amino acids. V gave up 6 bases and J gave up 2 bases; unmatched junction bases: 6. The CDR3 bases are TGTGCCAGCAGCTCTCTAGCGGGAGGGGTCACAGATACGCAGTATTTT. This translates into CASSSLAGGVTDTQYF.

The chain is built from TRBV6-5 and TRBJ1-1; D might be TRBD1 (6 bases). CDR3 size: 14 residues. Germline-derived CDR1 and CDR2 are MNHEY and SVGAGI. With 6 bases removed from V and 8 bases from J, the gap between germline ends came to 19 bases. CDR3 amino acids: CASRATGLRGEAFF. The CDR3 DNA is TGTGCCAGCAGAGCCACAGGGCTGAGGGGAGAAGCTTTCTTT.

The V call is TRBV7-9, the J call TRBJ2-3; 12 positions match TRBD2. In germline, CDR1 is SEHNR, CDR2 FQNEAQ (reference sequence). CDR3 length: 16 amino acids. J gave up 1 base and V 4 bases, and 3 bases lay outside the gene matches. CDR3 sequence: CASSSLAGGRTDTQYF. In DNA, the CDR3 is TGTGCCAGCAGCTCTCTAGCGGGAGGGCGCACAGATACGCAGTATTTT.

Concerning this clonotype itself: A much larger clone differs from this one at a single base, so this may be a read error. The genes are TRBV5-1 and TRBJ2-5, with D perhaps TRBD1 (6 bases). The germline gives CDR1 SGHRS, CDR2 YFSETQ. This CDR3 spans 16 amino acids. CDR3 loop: CARSLLEAGAQETQYF. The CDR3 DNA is TGCGCCAGAAGCTTGTTGGAGGCAGGGGCGCAAGAGACCCAGTACTTC.

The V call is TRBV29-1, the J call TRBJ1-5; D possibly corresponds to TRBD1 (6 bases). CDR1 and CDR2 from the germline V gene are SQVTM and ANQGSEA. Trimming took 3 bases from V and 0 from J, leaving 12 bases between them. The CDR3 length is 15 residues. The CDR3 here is CSVEGGSHSNQPQHF. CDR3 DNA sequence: TGCAGCGTTGAGGGGGGCAGCCATAGCAATCAGCCCCAGCATTTT.

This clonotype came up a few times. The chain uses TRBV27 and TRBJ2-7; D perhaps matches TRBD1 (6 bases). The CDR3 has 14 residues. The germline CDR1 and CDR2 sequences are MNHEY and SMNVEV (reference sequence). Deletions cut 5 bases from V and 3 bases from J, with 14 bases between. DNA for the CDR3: TGTGCCAGCAGTAGAGACAGGCAGGACTACGAGCAGTACTTC. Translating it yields CASSRDRQDYEQYF.

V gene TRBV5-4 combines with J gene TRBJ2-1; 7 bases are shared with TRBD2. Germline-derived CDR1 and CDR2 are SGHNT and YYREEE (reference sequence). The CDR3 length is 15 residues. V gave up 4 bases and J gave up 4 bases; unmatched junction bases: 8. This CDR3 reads CASSQNRDYYNEQFF. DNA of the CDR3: TGTGCCAGCAGCCAAAACCGGGACTATTACAATGAGCAGTTCTTC.

CDR3 sequence: CSANLRGRADEQYF. In DNA, the CDR3 is TGCAGTGCCAATCTTCGGGGAAGGGCCGACGAGCAGTACTTC. This chain connects TRBV20-1 to TRBJ2-7, with TRBD2 as a possible D gene (5 bases). V was trimmed by 6 bases and J by 5 bases, leaving 20 bases between them. This CDR3 is built from 14 residues. Germline V lookup: CDR1 DFQATT, CDR2 SNEGSKA (reference sequence).

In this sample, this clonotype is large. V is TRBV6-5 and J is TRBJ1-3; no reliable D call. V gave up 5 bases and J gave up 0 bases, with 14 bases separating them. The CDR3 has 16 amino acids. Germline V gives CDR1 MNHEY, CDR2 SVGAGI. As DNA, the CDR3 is TGTGCCAGCAGTCTATCCAGACTCCCCTCTGGAAACACCATATATTTT. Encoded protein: CASSLSRLPSGNTIYF.

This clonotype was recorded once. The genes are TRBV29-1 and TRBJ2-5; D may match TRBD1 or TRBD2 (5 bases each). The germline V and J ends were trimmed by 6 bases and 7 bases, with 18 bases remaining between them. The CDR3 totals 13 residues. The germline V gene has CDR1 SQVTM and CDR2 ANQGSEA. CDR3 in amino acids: CSVERGVTGTQYF. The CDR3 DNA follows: TGCAGCGTGGAGAGAGGGGTCACGGGGACCCAGTACTTC.

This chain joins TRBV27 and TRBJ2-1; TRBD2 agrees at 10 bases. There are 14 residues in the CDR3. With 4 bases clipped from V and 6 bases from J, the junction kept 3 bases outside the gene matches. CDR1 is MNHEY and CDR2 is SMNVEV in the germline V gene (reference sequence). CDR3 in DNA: TGTGCCAGCAGTTGGACTAGCGGTCCCAATGAGCAGTTCTTC. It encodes CASSWTSGPNEQFF.

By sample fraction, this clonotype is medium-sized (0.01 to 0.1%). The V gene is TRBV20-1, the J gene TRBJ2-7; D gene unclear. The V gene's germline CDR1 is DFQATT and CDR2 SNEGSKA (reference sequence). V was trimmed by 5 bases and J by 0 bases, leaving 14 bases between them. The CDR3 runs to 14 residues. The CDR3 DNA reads TGCAGTGCTGCGACCCACAGCGTCTCCTACGAGCAGTACTTC. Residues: CSAATHSVSYEQYF.

CDR3 loop: CASSGLAGGHEQYF. The CDR3 nucleotides read TGTGCCAGCAGCGGACTAGCGGGAGGGCACGAGCAGTACTTC. The chain carries TRBV7-6 and TRBJ2-7, with 15 bases identical to TRBD2. The V segment lost 5 bases and the J segment 5 bases; nucleotides outside the gene matches: 1. The CDR3 totals 14 residues. CDR1 and CDR2 (germline): SGHVS, FNYEAQ.

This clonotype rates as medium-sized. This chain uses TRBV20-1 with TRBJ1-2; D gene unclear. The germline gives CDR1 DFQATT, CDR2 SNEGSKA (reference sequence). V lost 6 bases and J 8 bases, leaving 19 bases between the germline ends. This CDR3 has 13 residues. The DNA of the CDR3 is TGCAGTGCCCCCGGGCCCCTCTCGGGAGGCTACACCTTC. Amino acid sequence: CSAPGPLSGGYTF.

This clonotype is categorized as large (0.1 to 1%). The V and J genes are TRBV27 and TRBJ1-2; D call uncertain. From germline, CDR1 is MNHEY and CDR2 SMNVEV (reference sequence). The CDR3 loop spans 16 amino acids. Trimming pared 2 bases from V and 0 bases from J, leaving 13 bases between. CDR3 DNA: TGTGCCAGCAGTTTAGCGAGAAGGGTGGCTAACTATGGCTACACCTTC. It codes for CASSLARRVANYGYTF.

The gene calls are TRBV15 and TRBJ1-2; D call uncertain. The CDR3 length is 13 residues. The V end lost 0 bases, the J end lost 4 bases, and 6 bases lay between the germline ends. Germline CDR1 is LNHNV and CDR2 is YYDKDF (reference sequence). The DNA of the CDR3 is TGTGCCACCAGCAGAGAAGCCAGCTATGGCTACACCTTC. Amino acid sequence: CATSREASYGYTF.

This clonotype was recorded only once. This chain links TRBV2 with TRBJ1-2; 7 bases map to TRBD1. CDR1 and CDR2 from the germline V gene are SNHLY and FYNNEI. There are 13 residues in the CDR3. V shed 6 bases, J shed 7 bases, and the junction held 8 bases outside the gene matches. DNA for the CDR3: TGTGCCAGCAGCTACAGGGGAAGGGGTGGCTACACCTTC. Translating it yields CASSYRGRGGYTF.

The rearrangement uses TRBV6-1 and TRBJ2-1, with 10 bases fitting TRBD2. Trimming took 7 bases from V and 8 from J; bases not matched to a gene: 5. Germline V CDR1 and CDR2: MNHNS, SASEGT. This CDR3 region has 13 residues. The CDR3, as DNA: TGTGCCAGCAAGGGGAGCGGGAGGGATGAGCAGTTCTTC. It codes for CASKGSGRDEQFF.

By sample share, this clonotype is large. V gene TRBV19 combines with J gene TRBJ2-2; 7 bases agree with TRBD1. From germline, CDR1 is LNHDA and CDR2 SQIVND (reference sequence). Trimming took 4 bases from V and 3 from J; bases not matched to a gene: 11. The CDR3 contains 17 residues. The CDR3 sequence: CASSRQGVIGYTGELFF. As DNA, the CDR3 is TGTGCCAGTAGTAGGCAGGGGGTTATTGGTTACACCGGGGAGCTGTTTTTT.

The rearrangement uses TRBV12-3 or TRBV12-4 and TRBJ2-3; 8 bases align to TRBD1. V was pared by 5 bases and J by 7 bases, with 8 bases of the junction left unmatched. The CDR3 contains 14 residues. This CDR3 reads CASSPRGQANTQYF. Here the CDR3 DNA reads TGTGCCAGCAGTCCCCGGGGACAGGCAAATACGCAGTATTTT.